This T cell receptor (beta chain) was identified during a study of blood T cell repertoires in COVID-19. Looking at the study overall: From T cells, B-cell-depleted T cells, or PBMCs came the material, which was cDNA or gDNA.

In Seattle, patients joined the study during active infection and were tracked longitudinally. Original processing notes: Reference gene primer amplification in the assay estimated nucleated cell counts. Some clones are missing from TCRdb's copy, which holds only in-frame ones; the method was immunoSEQ multiplex PCR. V, J and clone size were drawn from that table, and D and trimming were deduced from the DNA. The table lists about 300,000 clones, approximately 84% of them singletons. The clonotype originates from a human donor with COVID-19, enrolled during active disease. The donor label of this sample is uncertain. Sequenced material: peripheral blood.

CDR3 region: CASSLQGHRADTQYF. The CDR3 region has the DNA TGTGCCAGCAGCTTACAGGGGCATCGGGCAGATACGCAGTATTTT. The rearrangement uses TRBV7-9 and TRBJ2-3; D may be TRBD1 (6 bases). This CDR3 spans 15 amino acids. Trimming stripped 2 bases from V and 4 bases from J, with 13 bases between. Germline V gives CDR1 SEHNR, CDR2 FQNEAQ (reference sequence).